This T cell receptor beta chain was documented in a study of blood T cell repertoires in COVID-19. Study at large: Researchers got acute and convalescent COVID-19 samples from the United States, Italy and Spain. In each case, the material was cDNA or gDNA derived from T cells, B-cell-depleted T cells, or PBMCs.

Libraries were prepared by immunoSEQ multiplex PCR; TCRdb keeps only in-frame clonotypes and omits some of them. Among approximately 350,000 clones listed, around 92% were seen once. The CDR3 spans 13 residues. The V gene's germline CDR1 is SGHTA and CDR2 FQGNSA. Trimming removed 3 bases at V and 7 bases at J, with 13 bases between. The clonotype comes from a man aged 40-49 years with acute or convalescent COVID-19. The sequenced sample consisted of peripheral blood. The chain links TRBV7-2 to TRBJ2-7; D not certain. The CDR3 region has the DNA TGTGCCAGCAGCTTTCGTCGAGCCGGGGAGCAGTACTTC. Its translation is CASSFRRAGEQYF.